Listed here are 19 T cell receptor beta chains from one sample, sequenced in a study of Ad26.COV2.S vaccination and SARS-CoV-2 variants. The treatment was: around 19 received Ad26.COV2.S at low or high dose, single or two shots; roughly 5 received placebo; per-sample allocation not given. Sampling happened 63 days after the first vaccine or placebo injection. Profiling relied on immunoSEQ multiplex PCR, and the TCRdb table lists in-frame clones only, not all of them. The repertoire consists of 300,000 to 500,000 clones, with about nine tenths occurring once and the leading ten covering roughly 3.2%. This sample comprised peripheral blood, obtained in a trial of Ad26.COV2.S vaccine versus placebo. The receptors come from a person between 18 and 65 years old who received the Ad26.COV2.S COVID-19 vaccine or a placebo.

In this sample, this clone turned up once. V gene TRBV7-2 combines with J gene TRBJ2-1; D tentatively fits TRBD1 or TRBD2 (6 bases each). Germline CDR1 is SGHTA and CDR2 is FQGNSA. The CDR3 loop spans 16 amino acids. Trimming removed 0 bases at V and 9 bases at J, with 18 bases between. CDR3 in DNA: TGTGCCAGCAGCTTAGCTGTTAGGGGGGCGTCGCCTGAGCAGTTCTTC. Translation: CASSLAVRGASPEQFF.

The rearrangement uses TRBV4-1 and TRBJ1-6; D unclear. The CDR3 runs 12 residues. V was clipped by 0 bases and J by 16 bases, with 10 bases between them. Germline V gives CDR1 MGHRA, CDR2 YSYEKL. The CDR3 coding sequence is TGCGCCAGCAGCCAAGATCCGGAGTCGCTCCACTTT. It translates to CASSQDPESLHF.

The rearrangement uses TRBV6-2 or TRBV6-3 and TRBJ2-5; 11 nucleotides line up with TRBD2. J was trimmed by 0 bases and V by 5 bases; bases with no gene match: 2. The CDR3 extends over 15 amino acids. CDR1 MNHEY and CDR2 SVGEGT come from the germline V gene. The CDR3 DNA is TGTGCCAGCAGTCAGACTAGCGGGGACCAAGAGACCCAGTACTTC. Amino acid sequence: CASSQTSGDQETQYF.

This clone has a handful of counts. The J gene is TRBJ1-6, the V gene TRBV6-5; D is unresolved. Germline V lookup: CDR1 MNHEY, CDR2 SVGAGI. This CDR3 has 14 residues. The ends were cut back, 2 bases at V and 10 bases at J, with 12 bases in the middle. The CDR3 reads CASSYGREGSPLHF. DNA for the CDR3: TGTGCCAGCAGTTACGGGAGGGAAGGATCACCCCTCCACTTT.

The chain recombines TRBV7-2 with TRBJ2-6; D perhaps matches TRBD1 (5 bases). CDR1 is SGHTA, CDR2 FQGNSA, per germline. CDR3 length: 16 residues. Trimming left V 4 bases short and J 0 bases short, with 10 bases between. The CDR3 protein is CASSSWGYSGANVLTF. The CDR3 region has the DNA TGTGCCAGCAGCTCATGGGGCTACTCTGGGGCCAACGTCCTGACTTTC.

Here the CDR3 DNA reads TGCGCCAGCAGCCCTGCCCAAAATTCACCCCTCCACTTT. Amino acid sequence: CASSPAQNSPLHF. The chain carries TRBV4-1 and TRBJ1-6; D ambiguous. Trimming cost V 4 bases and J 7 bases, with 8 bases left between them. Germline lookup yields CDR1 MGHRA and CDR2 YSYEKL. This CDR3 spans 13 amino acids.

The CDR3 here is CASSLDDSNYGYTF. The CDR3 nucleotides read TGTGCCAGCAGCTTGGACGACAGCAACTATGGCTACACCTTC. The chain has TRBV5-6 and TRBJ1-2; TRBD1 is a possible D gene (5 bases). The CDR3 is made up of 14 amino acids. V gave up 0 bases and J gave up 2 bases, with 8 bases separating them. Germline assignment: CDR1 SGHDT and CDR2 YYEEEE.

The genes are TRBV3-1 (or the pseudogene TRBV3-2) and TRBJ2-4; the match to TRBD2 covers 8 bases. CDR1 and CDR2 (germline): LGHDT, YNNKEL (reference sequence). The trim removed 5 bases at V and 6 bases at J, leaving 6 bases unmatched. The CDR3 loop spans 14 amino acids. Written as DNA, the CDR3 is TGTGCCAGCAGCTTGCGGGGGGCCGGAAACATTCAGTACTTC. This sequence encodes CASSLRGAGNIQYF.

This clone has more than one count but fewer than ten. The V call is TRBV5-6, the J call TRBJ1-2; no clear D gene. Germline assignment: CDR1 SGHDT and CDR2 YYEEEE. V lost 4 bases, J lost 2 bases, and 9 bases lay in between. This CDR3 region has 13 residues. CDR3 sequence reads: CASSGGLNYGYTF. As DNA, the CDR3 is TGTGCCAGCAGCGGAGGACTGAACTATGGCTACACCTTC.

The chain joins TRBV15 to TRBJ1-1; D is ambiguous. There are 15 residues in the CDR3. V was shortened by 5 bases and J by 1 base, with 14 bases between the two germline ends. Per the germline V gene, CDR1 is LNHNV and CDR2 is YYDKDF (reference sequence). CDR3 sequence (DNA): TGTGCCACCAGCCCAATACGGAAACCGAACACTGAAGCTTTCTTT. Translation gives CATSPIRKPNTEAFF.

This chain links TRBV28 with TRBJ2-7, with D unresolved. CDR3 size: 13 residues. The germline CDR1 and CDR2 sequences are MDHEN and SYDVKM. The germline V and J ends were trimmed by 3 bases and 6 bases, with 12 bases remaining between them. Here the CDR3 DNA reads TGTGCCAGCAGTTTTTCGGCAGCTCGCGAGCAGTACTTC. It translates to CASSFSAAREQYF.

The CDR3 loop reads CASSLVTGLLDNEQFF. DNA for the CDR3: TGTGCCAGCAGCTTAGTTACAGGGTTGTTAGACAATGAGCAGTTCTTC. J is TRBJ2-1 and V is TRBV7-9; D perhaps matches TRBD1 (6 bases). The germline V gene encodes CDR1 SEHNR and CDR2 FQNEAQ (reference sequence). Trimming took 1 base from V and 5 from J, leaving 15 bases between them. This CDR3 contains 16 residues.

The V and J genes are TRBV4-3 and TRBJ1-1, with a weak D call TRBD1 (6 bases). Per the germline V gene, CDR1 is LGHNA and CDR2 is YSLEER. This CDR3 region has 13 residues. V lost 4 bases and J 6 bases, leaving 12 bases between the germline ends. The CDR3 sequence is CASSPPGAPEAFF. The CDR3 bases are TGCGCCAGCAGCCCCCCGGGGGCACCTGAAGCTTTCTTT.

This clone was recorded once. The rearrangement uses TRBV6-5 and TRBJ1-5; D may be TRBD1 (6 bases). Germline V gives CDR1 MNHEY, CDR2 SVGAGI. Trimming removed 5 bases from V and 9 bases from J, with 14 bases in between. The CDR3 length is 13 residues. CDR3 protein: CASSRTGQRPQHF. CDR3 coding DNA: TGTGCCAGCAGTCGCACAGGGCAAAGGCCCCAGCATTTT.

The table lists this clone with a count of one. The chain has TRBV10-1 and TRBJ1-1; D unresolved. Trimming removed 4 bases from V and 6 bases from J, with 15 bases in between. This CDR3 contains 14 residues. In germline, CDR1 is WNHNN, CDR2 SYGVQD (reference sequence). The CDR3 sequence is CASSGHGINAEAFF. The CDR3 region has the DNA TGCGCCAGCAGTGGGCATGGGATTAACGCTGAAGCTTTCTTT.

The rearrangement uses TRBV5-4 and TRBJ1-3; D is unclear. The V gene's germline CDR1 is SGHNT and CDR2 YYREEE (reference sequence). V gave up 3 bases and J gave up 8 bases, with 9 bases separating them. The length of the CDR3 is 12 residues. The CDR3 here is CASSSVGDTIYF. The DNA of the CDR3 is TGTGCCAGCAGCTCCGTCGGGGACACCATATATTTT.

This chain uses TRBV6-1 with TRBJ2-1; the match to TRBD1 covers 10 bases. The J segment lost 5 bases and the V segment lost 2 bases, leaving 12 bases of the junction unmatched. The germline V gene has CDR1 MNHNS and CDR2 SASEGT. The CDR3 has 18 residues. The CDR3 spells CASSERTGGGHMDNEQFF. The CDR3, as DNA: TGTGCCAGCAGTGAAAGGACAGGGGGGGGCCATATGGACAATGAGCAGTTCTTC.

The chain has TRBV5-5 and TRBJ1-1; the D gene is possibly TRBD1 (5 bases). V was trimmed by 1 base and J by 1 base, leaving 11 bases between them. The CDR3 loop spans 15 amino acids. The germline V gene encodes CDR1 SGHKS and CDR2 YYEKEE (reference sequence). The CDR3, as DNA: TGTGCCAGCAGCTTGTACCAGGGCTCGAACACTGAAGCTTTCTTT. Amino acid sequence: CASSLYQGSNTEAFF.

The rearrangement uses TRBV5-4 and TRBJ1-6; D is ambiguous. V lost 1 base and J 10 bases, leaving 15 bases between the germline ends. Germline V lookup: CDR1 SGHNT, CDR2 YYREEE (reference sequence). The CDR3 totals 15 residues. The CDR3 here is CASSLTTGLGSPLHF. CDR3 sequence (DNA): TGTGCCAGCAGCTTGACGACGGGCCTTGGGTCACCCCTCCACTTT.